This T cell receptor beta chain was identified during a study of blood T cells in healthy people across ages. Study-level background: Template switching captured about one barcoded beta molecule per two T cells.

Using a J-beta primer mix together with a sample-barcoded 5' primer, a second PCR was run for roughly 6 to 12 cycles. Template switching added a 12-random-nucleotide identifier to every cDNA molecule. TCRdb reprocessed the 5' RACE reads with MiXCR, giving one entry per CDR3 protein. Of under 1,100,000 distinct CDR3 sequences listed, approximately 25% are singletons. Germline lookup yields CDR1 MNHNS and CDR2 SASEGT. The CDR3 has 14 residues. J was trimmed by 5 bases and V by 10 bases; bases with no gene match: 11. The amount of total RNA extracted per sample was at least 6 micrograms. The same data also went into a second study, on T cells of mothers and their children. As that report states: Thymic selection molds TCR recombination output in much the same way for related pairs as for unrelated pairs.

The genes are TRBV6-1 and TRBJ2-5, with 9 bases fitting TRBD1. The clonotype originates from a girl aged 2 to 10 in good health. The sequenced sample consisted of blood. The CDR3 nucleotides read TGTGCCACCGGTCCCGGGACAGGGTGGGAGACCCAGTACTTC. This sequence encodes CATGPGTGWETQYF.